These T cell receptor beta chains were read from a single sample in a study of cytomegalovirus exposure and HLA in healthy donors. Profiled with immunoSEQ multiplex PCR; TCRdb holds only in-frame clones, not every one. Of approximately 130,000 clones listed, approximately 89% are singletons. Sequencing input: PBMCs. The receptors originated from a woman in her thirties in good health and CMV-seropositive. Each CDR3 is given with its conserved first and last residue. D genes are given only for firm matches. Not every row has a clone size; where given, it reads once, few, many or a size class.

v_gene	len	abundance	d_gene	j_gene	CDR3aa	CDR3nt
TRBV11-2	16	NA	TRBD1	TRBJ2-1	CASSFTQGAEGVGQFF	TGTGCCAGCAGCTTTACACAGGGGGCTGAAGGGGTTGGGCAGTTCTTC
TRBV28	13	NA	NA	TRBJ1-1	CASSFPSERGAFF	TGTGCCAGCAGTTTCCCGTCGGAAAGAGGAGCTTTCTTT
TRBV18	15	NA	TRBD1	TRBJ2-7	CASSPDRDRPYEQYF	TGTGCCAGCTCACCAGACCGGGACAGACCCTACGAGCAGTACTTC
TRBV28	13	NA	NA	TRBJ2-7	CASSSDSPYEQYF	TGTGCCAGCAGTTCGGACTCCCCCTACGAGCAGTACTTC
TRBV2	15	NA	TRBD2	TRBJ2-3	CASRRLAGGTDTQYF	TGTGCCAGCAGACGACTAGCGGGGGGCACAGATACGCAGTATTTT
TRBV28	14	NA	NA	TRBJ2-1	CASSLGLAWNEQFF	TGTGCCAGCAGTTTAGGCCTAGCTTGGAATGAGCAGTTCTTC
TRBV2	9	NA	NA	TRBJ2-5	CASDGAQYF	TGTGCCAGCGACGGGGCCCAGTACTTC
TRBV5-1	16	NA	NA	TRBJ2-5	CASSTGLQGGGETQYF	TGCGCCAGCAGCACCGGCCTCCAGGGCGGTGGGGAGACCCAGTACTTC
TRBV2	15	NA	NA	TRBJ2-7	CASRRGGTATYEQYF	TGTGCCAGCAGAAGGGGCGGGACGGCTACCTACGAGCAGTACTTC
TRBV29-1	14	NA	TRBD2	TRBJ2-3	CSANPAGVMDTQYF	TGCAGCGCCAATCCAGCGGGAGTGATGGATACGCAGTATTTT
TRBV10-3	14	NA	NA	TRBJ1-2	CAISEHPRVDGYTF	TGTGCCATCAGTGAGCACCCGAGGGTCGATGGCTACACCTTC
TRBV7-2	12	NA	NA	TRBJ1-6	CASNDYYSPLHF	TGTGCCAGCAACGATTACTATTCACCCCTCCACTTT
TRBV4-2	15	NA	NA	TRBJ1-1	CASSPSDSLNTEAFF	TGTGCCAGCAGCCCCTCCGACAGCTTGAACACTGAAGCTTTCTTT
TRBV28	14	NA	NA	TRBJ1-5	CASSLLSGEQPQHF	TGTGCCAGCAGTTTATTATCAGGGGAACAGCCCCAGCATTTT
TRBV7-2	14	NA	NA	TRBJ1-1	CASSLWAMNTEAFF	TGTGCCAGCAGCTTATGGGCCATGAACACTGAAGCTTTCTTT
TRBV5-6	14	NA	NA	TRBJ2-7	CASKVGGGSYEQYF	TGTGCCAGCAAAGTTGGGGGAGGCTCCTACGAGCAGTACTTC
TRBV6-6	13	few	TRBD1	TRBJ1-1	CATNRGGDTEAFF	TGTGCCACCAACAGGGGGGGAGACACTGAAGCTTTCTTT
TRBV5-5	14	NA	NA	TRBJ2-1	CASSLGTEEDEQFF	TGTGCCAGCAGCTTGGGGACAGAGGAGGATGAGCAGTTCTTC
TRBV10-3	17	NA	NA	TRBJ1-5	CATFPIDKIISNQPQHF	TGTGCCACCTTCCCCATTGACAAGATTATTAGCAATCAGCCCCAGCATTTT
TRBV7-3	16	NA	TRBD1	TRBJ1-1	CASSQSPGQMNTEAFF	TGTGCCAGCAGCCAAAGTCCGGGACAGATGAACACTGAAGCTTTCTTT
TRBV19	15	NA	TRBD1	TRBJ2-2	CASNPDRGRAGELFF	TGTGCCAGTAACCCCGACAGGGGTAGGGCCGGGGAGCTGTTTTTT
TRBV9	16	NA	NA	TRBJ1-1	CASSLLPLGQTTEAFF	TGTGCCAGCAGCCTCCTCCCCCTCGGACAGACCACTGAAGCTTTCTTT
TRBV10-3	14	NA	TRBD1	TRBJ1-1	CAIRSGTANTEAFF	TGTGCCATCAGGTCCGGGACAGCGAACACTGAAGCTTTCTTT
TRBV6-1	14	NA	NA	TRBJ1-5	CASSEAWTEVPQHF	TGTGCCAGCAGTGAAGCGTGGACAGAGGTGCCCCAGCATTTT
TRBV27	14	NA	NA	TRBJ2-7	CASSSPGSSYEQYF	TGTGCCAGCAGTAGTCCAGGGTCCTCCTACGAGCAGTACTTC
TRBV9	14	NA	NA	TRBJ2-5	CASSARDTQETQYF	TGTGCCAGCAGCGCCCGGGACACCCAAGAGACCCAGTACTTC
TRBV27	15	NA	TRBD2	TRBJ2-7	CASSFGGGRVYEQYF	TGTGCCAGCAGTTTCGGGGGGGGCCGCGTCTACGAGCAGTACTTC
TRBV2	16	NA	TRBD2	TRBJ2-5	CASISGTSAAQETQYF	TGTGCCAGCATCTCCGGGACTAGCGCAGCTCAAGAGACCCAGTACTTC
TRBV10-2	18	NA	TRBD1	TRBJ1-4	CASSEPIARQGQTEKLFF	TGCGCCAGCAGTGAGCCAATAGCCAGACAGGGCCAGACTGAAAAACTGTTTTTT
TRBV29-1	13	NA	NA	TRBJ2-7	CSAAGHLGYEQYF	TGCAGCGCAGCGGGACACTTGGGCTACGAGCAGTACTTC
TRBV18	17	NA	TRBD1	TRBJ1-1	CASSVSDRGYMNTEAFF	TGTGCCAGCTCCGTTTCCGACAGGGGGTACATGAACACTGAAGCTTTCTTT
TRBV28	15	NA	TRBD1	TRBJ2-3	CASSTTGAATDTQYF	TGTGCCAGCAGTACCACAGGGGCGGCCACAGATACGCAGTATTTT
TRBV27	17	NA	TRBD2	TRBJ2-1	CASSRLPGGGAYNEQFF	TGTGCCAGCAGCCGGCTCCCGGGAGGGGGGGCCTACAATGAGCAGTTCTTC
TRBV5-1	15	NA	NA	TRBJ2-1	CASSPSRGSDGEQFF	TGCGCCAGCAGCCCCAGTCGGGGGTCGGACGGCGAGCAGTTCTTC
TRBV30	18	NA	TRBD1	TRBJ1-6	CAWSVTGTLSSYNSPLHF	TGTGCCTGGAGTGTGACAGGGACTCTAAGCTCCTATAATTCACCCCTCCACTTT
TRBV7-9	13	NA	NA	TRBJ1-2	CASSLGSSYGYTF	TGTGCCAGCAGCCTCGGGTCGTCCTATGGCTACACCTTC
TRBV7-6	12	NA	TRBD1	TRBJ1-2	CASSDADRDYTF	TGTGCCAGCAGCGATGCAGACAGGGACTACACCTTC
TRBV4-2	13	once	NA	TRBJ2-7	CASSQARESSVSF	TGTGCCAGCAGCCAAGCAAGGGAGTCTAGCGTATCTTTC
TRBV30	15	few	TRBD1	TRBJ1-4	CAWAPLDRDIEKLFF	TGTGCCTGGGCACCTCTGGACAGGGACATTGAAAAACTGTTTTTT
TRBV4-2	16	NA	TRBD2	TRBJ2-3	CASSLLAGGPADTQYF	TGTGCCAGCAGCCTTCTAGCGGGGGGGCCCGCAGATACGCAGTATTTT
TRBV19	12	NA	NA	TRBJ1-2	CASSISGYGYTF	TGTGCCAGTAGTATCTCAGGATATGGCTACACCTTC
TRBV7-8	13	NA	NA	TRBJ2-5	CASSLSRGETQYF	TGTGCCAGCAGCCTCAGCAGGGGTGAGACCCAGTACTTC
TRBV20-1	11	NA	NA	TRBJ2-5	CSAARSETQYF	TGCAGTGCTGCGAGGTCTGAGACCCAGTACTTC
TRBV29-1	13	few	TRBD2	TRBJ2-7	CSVGGGIPYEQYF	TGCAGCGTAGGCGGGGGGATCCCCTACGAGCAGTACTTC
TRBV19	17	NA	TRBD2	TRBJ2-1	CASSIRKLAGIPNEQFF	TGTGCCAGTAGTATAAGGAAACTAGCGGGTATCCCCAATGAGCAGTTCTTC
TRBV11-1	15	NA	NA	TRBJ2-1	CASSLSRIIEDEQFF	TGTGCCAGCAGCTTATCGAGAATTATTGAGGATGAGCAGTTCTTC
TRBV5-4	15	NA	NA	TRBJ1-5	CASSLGGVSNQPQHF	TGTGCCAGCAGCTTGGGCGGTGTTAGCAATCAGCCCCAGCATTTT
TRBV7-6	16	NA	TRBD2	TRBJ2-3	CASSLASGGAWGTQYF	TGTGCCAGCAGCCTGGCTAGCGGGGGGGCCTGGGGTACGCAGTATTTT
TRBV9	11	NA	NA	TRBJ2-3	CASSARDTQYF	TGTGCCAGCAGCGCCAGGGATACGCAGTATTTT
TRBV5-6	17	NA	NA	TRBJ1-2	CASSLAGSLDFNYGYTF	TGTGCCAGCAGCTTGGCGGGCAGTCTGGACTTTAACTATGGCTACACCTTC
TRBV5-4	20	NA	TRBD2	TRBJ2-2	CASSPPRLAGGPVDTGELFF	TGTGCCAGCAGCCCCCCCCGACTAGCGGGAGGGCCGGTGGACACCGGGGAGCTGTTTTTT